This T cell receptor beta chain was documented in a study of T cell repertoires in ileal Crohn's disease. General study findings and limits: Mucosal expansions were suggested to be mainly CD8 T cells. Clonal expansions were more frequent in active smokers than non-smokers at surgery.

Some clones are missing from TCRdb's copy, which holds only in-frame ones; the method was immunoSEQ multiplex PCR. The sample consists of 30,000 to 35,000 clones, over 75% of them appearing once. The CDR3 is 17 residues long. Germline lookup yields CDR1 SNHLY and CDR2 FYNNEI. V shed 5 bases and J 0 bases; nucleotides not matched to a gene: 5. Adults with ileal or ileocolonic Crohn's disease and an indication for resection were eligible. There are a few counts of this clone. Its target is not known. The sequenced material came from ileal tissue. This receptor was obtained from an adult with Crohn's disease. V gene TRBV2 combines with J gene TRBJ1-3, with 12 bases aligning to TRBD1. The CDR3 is CASSKGQGARSGNTIYF. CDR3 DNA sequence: TGTGCCAGCAGTAAGGGACAGGGGGCCCGCTCTGGAAACACCATATATTTT.